This T cell receptor beta chain is from a study of T cell responses to AZD1222 COVID-19 vaccine. Study-wide points: Nearly half of spike-specific TCRs reportedly go after variant regions that carry no mutations. Repertoires were sampled only after the peak T cell response. Elevations in Spike-specific TCR breadth and depth followed administration of two AZD1222 doses.

Profiling relied on immunoSEQ multiplex PCR, and the TCRdb table lists in-frame clones only, not all of them. This table holds about 140,000 clones, approximately 88% found once. For this clone: Its antigen is not identified.

V was shortened by 4 bases and J by 4 bases, with 14 bases between the two germline ends. The CDR3 runs to 15 residues. In germline, CDR1 is LNHDA, CDR2 SQIVND (reference sequence). The source material was peripheral blood, sampled on day 0 of AZD1222 vaccination. This sequence was found in an adult in good health. The gene calls are TRBV19 and TRBJ1-5, with D perhaps matching TRBD1 (5 bases). The CDR3 region is CASSNAGGSNQPQHF. The CDR3 coding sequence is TGTGCCAGTAGTAATGCGGGGGGGAGTAATCAGCCCCAGCATTTT.